A selection of T cell receptor beta chains follows, all from one sample in a study of Graves' ophthalmopathy and Graves' hyperthyroidism. TCRdb re-analysed the multiplex PCR reads in MiXCR, keeping a single row per CDR3 protein. The data contain about 620,000 distinct CDR3 sequences, around a fifth of them singletons. Sequencing used peripheral blood. Receptor source: a woman in her late teens or twenties with stable Graves' hyperthyroidism. Some clones in this sample may be carry-over from other donors' samples. Each CDR3 is given with its conserved first and last residue. The D gene is left open where the match is weak. Clone size is stated in some rows and not others, as once, few, many or a class when expanded.

D	size	J	V	CDR3	DNA
NA	many	TRBJ2-7	TRBV6-2/TRBV6-3	CASSPGYSSSYEQYF	TGTGCCAGCTCGCCAGGATACTCGAGCTCCTACGAGCAGTACTTC
NA	NA	TRBJ2-4	TRBV4-1	CASSQDLGGRIGKNIQYF	TGCGCCAGCAGCCAAGATCTAGGGGGGCGGATAGGCAAAAACATTCAGTACTTC
NA	many	TRBJ1-2	TRBV12-3/TRBV12-4	CASSRWAREPVYGYTF	TGTGCCAGCAGTAGGTGGGCCCGAGAGCCCGTCTATGGCTACACCTTC
NA	few	TRBJ1-2	TRBV28	CASSSSAGGYTF	TGTGCCAGCAGTTCCTCCGCCGGGGGCTACACCTTC
NA	NA	TRBJ1-5	TRBV30	CAWSGTANNQPQRF	TGTGCCTGGAGTGGCACAGCCAACAATCAGCCCCAGCGTTTT
TRBD1	many	TRBJ1-1	TRBV7-9	CASSPNDRGFTEAFF	TGTGCCAGCAGCCCAAATGACAGGGGGTTCACTGAAGCTTTCTTT
NA	many	TRBJ1-6	TRBV10-3	CAIAQGIGNSPLHF	TGTGCCATCGCCCAGGGGATCGGCAATTCACCCCTCCACTTT
NA	many	TRBJ1-1	TRBV12-3/TRBV12-4	CASNTNRNTEAFF	TGTGCCAGCAACACGAACAGGAACACTGAAGCTTTCTTT
NA	many	TRBJ2-5	TRBV24-1	CATSDASWGTQYF	TGTGCCACCAGTGATGCTAGTTGGGGGACCCAGTACTTC
TRBD2	many	TRBJ2-2	TRBV10-3	CASSTSGDTGELFF	TGTGCCAGCTCAACTAGCGGGGACACCGGGGAGCTGTTTTTT
NA	NA	TRBJ2-7	TRBV7-2	CASSLARGNYEQYF	TGTGCCAGCAGCTTAGCGAGGGGGAACTACGAGCAGTACTTC
NA	many	TRBJ1-6	TRBV9	CASSVDRSPLHF	TGTGCCAGCAGCGTAGATCGTTCACCCCTCCACTTT
NA	NA	TRBJ2-7	TRBV6-5	CASSYDSFYEQYF	TGTGCCAGCAGTTACGACAGTTTCTACGAGCAGTACTTC
NA	few	TRBJ1-5	TRBV6-1	CASHGTPDSNQPQHF	TGTGCCAGCCATGGGACACCTGATAGCAATCAGCCCCAGCATTTT
TRBD2	many	TRBJ2-2	TRBV6-1	CASFRGGIDTGELFF	TGTGCCAGCTTCCGGGGGGGTATCGACACCGGGGAGCTGTTTTTT
NA	many	TRBJ2-5	TRBV12-3/TRBV12-4	CASSLWGQETQYF	TGTGCCAGCAGTTTGTGGGGACAAGAGACCCAGTACTTC
NA	many	TRBJ1-5	TRBV18	CASSPAGQPQHF	TGTGCCAGCTCACCAGCGGGGCAGCCCCAGCATTTT
TRBD1	few	TRBJ1-2	TRBV2	CASSERTGWTNYGYTF	TGTGCCAGCAGTGAAAGGACAGGGTGGACTAACTATGGCTACACCTTC
NA	few	TRBJ1-2	TRBV29-1	CSVPGDGYGYTF	TGCAGCGTCCCTGGAGATGGCTATGGCTACACCTTC
TRBD1	NA	TRBJ2-7	TRBV4-2	CASSQVWDRAYEQYF	TGTGCCAGCAGCCAAGTATGGGACAGGGCCTACGAGCAGTACTTC
NA	NA	TRBJ2-5	TRBV5-1	CASSLDPAEETQYF	TGCGCCAGCAGCTTGGACCCTGCCGAAGAGACCCAGTACTTC
TRBD1	NA	TRBJ2-5	TRBV20-1	CSARETGVETQYF	TGCAGTGCTAGAGAGACAGGGGTGGAGACCCAGTACTTC
TRBD1	NA	TRBJ1-1	TRBV19	CASSIPNDPGQLSGYTEAFF	TGTGCCAGTAGTATCCCGAACGATCCGGGACAGCTGAGTGGCTACACTGAAGCTTTCTTT
NA	few	TRBJ2-2	TRBV4-2	CASSQDRVQTGELFF	TGTGCCAGCAGCCAAGATAGGGTCCAAACCGGGGAGCTGTTTTTT
TRBD2	many	TRBJ2-5	TRBV10-2	CASSEEVRTSGRETQYF	TGCGCCAGCAGTGAGGAAGTACGGACTAGCGGGAGGGAGACCCAGTACTTC
NA	NA	TRBJ2-7	TRBV28	CASSQDINIGKEQYF	TGTGCCAGCAGCCAAGATATTAACATCGGGAAGGAGCAGTACTTC
NA	many	TRBJ1-1	TRBV12-5	CASGLHNRGFNTEAFF	TGTGCTAGTGGTTTACATAACCGGGGCTTCAACACTGAAGCTTTCTTT
TRBD2	many	TRBJ2-5	TRBV12-3/TRBV12-4	CASRPSGTSGRETQYF	TGTGCCAGCAGGCCCTCCGGGACTAGCGGGAGGGAGACCCAGTACTTC
TRBD2	NA	TRBJ2-7	TRBV7-9	CASRATSGSYEQYF	TGTGCCAGCAGGGCAACTAGCGGAAGCTACGAGCAGTACTTC
TRBD1	many	TRBJ2-7	TRBV20-1	CSGSPRTGLYEQYF	TGCAGTGGCTCTCCGAGGACAGGGCTCTACGAGCAGTACTTC
NA	many	TRBJ2-7	TRBV5-1	CASSLANVPGIGYEQYF	TGCGCCAGCAGCTTGGCCAACGTGCCGGGAATCGGTTACGAGCAGTACTTC
NA	many	TRBJ1-1	TRBV6-1	CASRPGRVNTEAFF	TGTGCCAGCAGGCCCGGCAGGGTTAACACTGAAGCTTTCTTT
TRBD1	many	TRBJ2-7	TRBV12-3/TRBV12-4	CASSSQQGPYEQYF	TGTGCCAGCAGTTCGCAACAGGGGCCCTACGAGCAGTACTTC
NA	NA	TRBJ1-1	TRBV5-1	CASSPRHGGTNTEAFF	TGCGCCAGCAGCCCCCGACACGGGGGAACGAACACTGAAGCTTTCTTT
NA	NA	TRBJ2-2	TRBV7-2	CASSTSAPPGELFF	TGTGCCAGCAGCACCTCGGCTCCGCCCGGGGAGCTGTTTTTT
NA	many	TRBJ1-5	TRBV15	CATSTQLLRDEGNQPQHF	TGTGCCACCAGCACCCAACTTCTCAGGGACGAGGGCAATCAGCCCCAGCATTTT
NA	NA	TRBJ2-2	TRBV19	CASLRGGSNTGELFF	TGTGCCAGTCTTAGGGGGGGGTCGAACACCGGGGAGCTGTTTTTT